This entry lists 19 T cell receptor beta chains sequenced from one sample in a study of blood T cell repertoires in COVID-19. Sequencing used immunoSEQ multiplex PCR; TCRdb keeps in-frame clones, though not all of them. Found here are 200,000 to 250,000 clones, more than 80% of them singletons; the top ten hold about 10%. Sample: peripheral blood. These receptors came from a woman older than 75 with acute or convalescent COVID-19.

This clone was observed a few times. This chain links TRBV10-3 with TRBJ2-3; possibly TRBD1 for D (5 bases). V was clipped by 10 bases and J by 6 bases, with 14 bases between them. The CDR3 runs 12 residues. Germline values: CDR1 ENHRY, CDR2 SYGVKD. CDR3 sequence: CATSRELDTQYF. The CDR3, as DNA: TGTGCCACTTCCAGGGAATTGGATACGCAGTATTTT.

V usage is TRBV7-3 and J usage is TRBJ2-1; 12 nucleotides line up with TRBD2. The CDR3 runs 14 residues. CDR1 SGHTA and CDR2 FQGTGA come from the germline V gene. Losses at the gene ends were 5 bases for V and 6 bases for J; bases not matched to a gene: 2. The CDR3 sequence is CASSPSGRGNEQFF. The CDR3 DNA follows: TGTGCCAGCAGCCCTAGCGGGAGGGGCAATGAGCAGTTCTTC.

The chain employs TRBV5-1 and TRBJ1-2, with no clear D. Germline V gene data show CDR1 as SGHRS and CDR2 as YFSETQ. Trimming left V 3 bases short and J 2 bases short, with 17 bases between. The length of the CDR3 is 16 residues. CDR3 amino acids: CASSSPRGYINYGYTF. CDR3 DNA sequence: TGCGCCAGCAGCTCCCCCCGGGGATACATAAACTATGGCTACACCTTC.

The rearrangement links TRBV27 to TRBJ1-3; D uncertain. There are 12 residues in the CDR3. Germline CDR1 and CDR2: MNHEY and SMNVEV (reference sequence). The V end lost 11 bases, the J end lost 0 bases, and 8 bases lay between the germline ends. CDR3 residues: CAEWSSGNTIYF. The CDR3 bases are TGTGCCGAGTGGAGCTCTGGAAACACCATATATTTT.

The chain joins TRBV6-2 or TRBV6-3 to TRBJ1-5; 9 bases agree with TRBD1. The CDR3 length is 15 residues. Trimming cost V 5 bases and J 0 bases; bases outside gene matches: 2. Looked up from germline, CDR1 is MNHEY and CDR2 is SVGEGT. As DNA, the CDR3 is TGTGCCAGCAGTCAGACAGGGGGTAGCAATCAGCCCCAGCATTTT. As protein: CASSQTGGSNQPQHF.

V gene TRBV2 combines with J gene TRBJ1-5; tentatively, D is TRBD1 (6 bases). The CDR3 is made up of 13 amino acids. V lost 4 bases and J 5 bases, leaving 9 bases between the germline ends. The germline CDR1 and CDR2 sequences are SNHLY and FYNNEI. In DNA, the CDR3 is TGTGCCAGCAGTGTCAAGGGGGATCAGCCCCAGCATTTT. This gives the protein CASSVKGDQPQHF.

V usage is TRBV3-1 (or the pseudogene TRBV3-2) and J usage is TRBJ2-1; 10 bases agree with TRBD2. The length of the CDR3 is 15 residues. Trimming cost V 3 bases and J 2 bases; bases outside gene matches: 1. Germline V gene lookup returns CDR1 LGHDT and CDR2 YNNKEL (reference sequence). The CDR3 sequence is CASSHTSGAYNEQFF. The CDR3 nucleotides read TGTGCCAGCAGCCATACTAGCGGGGCCTACAATGAGCAGTTCTTC.

V and J are TRBV27 and TRBJ2-1; 11 nucleotides align to TRBD2. Germline trimming cut 7 bases from V and 5 bases from J; bases unmatched to any gene: 7. Germline V gives CDR1 MNHEY, CDR2 SMNVEV (reference sequence). CDR3 length: 15 amino acids. CDR3 region: CASTALAGGHNEQFF. CDR3 in DNA: TGTGCCAGCACTGCTCTAGCGGGAGGTCACAATGAGCAGTTCTTC.

This clone is a singleton in its sample. The chain uses TRBV7-3 and TRBJ2-3, with 7 positions matching TRBD2. Germline CDR1 is SGHTA and CDR2 is FQGTGA. Losses at the gene ends were 7 bases for V and 4 bases for J; bases not matched to a gene: 5. This CDR3 spans 13 amino acids. The CDR3 bases are TGTGCCAGCACCTGGGGAGGGGCAGATACGCAGTATTTT. As protein: CASTWGGADTQYF.

The chain recombines TRBV5-1 with TRBJ1-2, with 8 bases aligning to TRBD1. The CDR3 runs 16 residues. Looked up from germline, CDR1 is SGHRS and CDR2 is YFSETQ. The ends lost 0 bases at V and 0 bases at J; junction bases unmatched: 4. Here the CDR3 reads CASSLGDRSANYGYTF. The CDR3 nucleotides read TGCGCCAGCAGCTTGGGGGACAGGAGTGCTAACTATGGCTACACCTTC.

For the CDR3, the DNA is TGTGCCATCAGTCGGACGGAGGATCCGGGCTACACCTTC. Translated, it gives CAISRTEDPGYTF. The genes are TRBV10-3 and TRBJ1-2; no clear D. V was trimmed by 5 bases and J by 8 bases, leaving 15 bases between them. The CDR3 runs to 13 residues. The V gene's germline CDR1 is ENHRY and CDR2 SYGVKD.

V usage is TRBV19 and J usage is TRBJ1-3; D not certain. Looked up from germline, CDR1 is LNHDA and CDR2 is SQIVND (reference sequence). This CDR3 spans 13 amino acids. V lost 7 bases to trimming and J lost 2 bases, with 9 bases between them. The CDR3 sequence: CASNGIPGNTIYF. The DNA for the CDR3 is TGTGCCAGTAACGGGATACCTGGAAACACCATATATTTT.

The gene calls are TRBV19 and TRBJ2-5; 14 bases are a match to TRBD2. With 5 bases clipped from V and 6 bases from J, the junction kept 8 bases outside the gene matches. Germline V lookup: CDR1 LNHDA, CDR2 SQIVND (reference sequence). The CDR3 is 16 amino acids. The DNA for the CDR3 is TGTGCCAGTAGTTCCTCCGGGACTAGCGGGAGTAAGACCCAGTACTTC. Amino acid sequence: CASSSSGTSGSKTQYF.

The chain is built from TRBV9 and TRBJ1-4; D ambiguous. V lost 0 bases and J lost 8, with 11 bases in between. CDR1 is SGDLS, CDR2 YYNGEE, per germline. CDR3 length equals 14 residues. The DNA of the CDR3 is TGTGCCAGCAGCGTAGGTCGCTCTACGGAAAAACTGTTTTTT. This gives the protein CASSVGRSTEKLFF.

The V call is TRBV6-5, the J call TRBJ2-2; 11 bases are a match to TRBD1. J lost 3 bases, V lost 4 bases, and 1 base had no gene match. The length of the CDR3 is 15 residues. Germline V CDR1 and CDR2: MNHEY, SVGAGI. CDR3 amino acids: CASSWDRGDTGELFF. CDR3 DNA sequence: TGTGCCAGCAGTTGGGACAGGGGGGACACCGGGGAGCTGTTTTTT.

This clone occurred a few times. The rearrangement uses TRBV9 and TRBJ2-5; D is perhaps TRBD2 (7 bases). Trimming took 3 bases from V and 4 from J, leaving 19 bases between them. The CDR3 is made up of 16 amino acids. Germline V gene data show CDR1 as SGDLS and CDR2 as YYNGEE. DNA of the CDR3: TGTGCCAGCAGCGCCCGACTAGGGGGGGGAAGAGAGACCCAGTACTTC. Its protein is CASSARLGGGRETQYF.

V is TRBV6-5 and J is TRBJ2-3; 14 bases are a match to TRBD2. The germline gives CDR1 MNHEY, CDR2 SVGAGI. Trimming at V came to 4 bases and at J to 6 bases, leaving 0 bases not matched to a gene. This CDR3 comprises 14 residues. The CDR3 loop reads CASSWTSGGDTQYF. The CDR3, as DNA: TGTGCCAGCAGTTGGACTAGCGGGGGGGATACGCAGTATTTT.

The J gene is TRBJ2-3, the V gene TRBV19; TRBD2 matches at 7 bases. CDR3 size: 17 residues. V gave up 0 bases and J gave up 1 base; unmatched junction bases: 7. Germline V gene sequence: CDR1 LNHDA, CDR2 SQIVND (reference sequence). The CDR3 region is CASSIEIAGEGTDTQYF. CDR3 bases: TGTGCCAGTAGTATAGAGATTGCGGGGGAGGGCACAGATACGCAGTATTTT.

The genes are TRBV3-1 (or the pseudogene TRBV3-2) and TRBJ2-1, with 10 bases fitting TRBD2. V dropped 6 bases and J dropped 2; count of bases not matched to a gene: 4. The CDR3 sequence is 15 residues long. The germline CDR1 and CDR2 sequences are LGHDT and YNNKEL (reference sequence). The CDR3 coding sequence is TGTGCCAGCAGTCGAAGCGGGGGGGCCTACAATGAGCAGTTCTTC. It is translated as CASSRSGGAYNEQFF.